The entry below gives a single T cell receptor (beta chain) sequence along with its context. The data were taken from a study of blood T cell repertoires in COVID-19. Study overall: From the United States, Italy and Spain came samples of acute and convalescent COVID-19. T cells, B-cell-depleted T cells, or PBMCs provided the cDNA or gDNA that served as material.

Original analysis: Nucleated cell number was recorded as an estimate derived from reference gene primer amplification. Sequencing used immunoSEQ multiplex PCR; TCRdb keeps in-frame clones, though not all of them. For V, J and clone size, that table is used; D and trimming come from the DNA. The table lists about 250,000 clones, about 86% of them singletons. The CDR3 totals 15 residues. Trimming removed 5 bases at V and 3 bases at J, with 16 bases between. The germline gives CDR1 MNHNY, CDR2 SVGAGI (reference sequence). This clonotype was sampled from a man at least 80 years old with acute or convalescent COVID-19. What was sequenced was peripheral blood. The genes are TRBV6-6 and TRBJ1-1; D is ambiguous. As DNA, the CDR3 is TGTGCCAGCAGTCGCCGCGAGGGCGCGTACACTGAAGCTTTCTTT. Translation gives CASSRREGAYTEAFF.